These 20 T cell receptor beta chains came from one sample sequenced in a study of blood T cell repertoires in COVID-19. Generated by immunoSEQ multiplex PCR, the TCRdb table keeps only in-frame clones and is missing some. The profile shows some 100,000 clones, around 82% of them singletons. The sequenced sample was peripheral blood. The receptors stem from a man aged 50 to 60 with active or convalescent COVID-19.

This chain links TRBV19 with TRBJ1-1; no clear D gene. Germline V lookup: CDR1 LNHDA, CDR2 SQIVND (reference sequence). CDR3 length: 14 residues. Trimming removed 0 bases from V and 0 bases from J, with 5 bases in between. DNA of the CDR3: TGTGCCAGTAGTATAGAGAGTTTGAACACTGAAGCTTTCTTT. It specifies CASSIESLNTEAFF.

The rearrangement links TRBV19 to TRBJ2-1; TRBD1 is a possible D gene (6 bases). The CDR3 is made up of 15 amino acids. Germline values: CDR1 LNHDA, CDR2 SQIVND (reference sequence). The V and J ends lost 6 bases and 3 bases respectively, with 15 bases between them. In nucleotides, the CDR3 is TGTGCCAGTAGCCCGGGACACTCATTCTACAATGAGCAGTTCTTC. Protein product: CASSPGHSFYNEQFF.

V usage is TRBV9 and J usage is TRBJ2-3, with TRBD2 identical over 10 bases. V shed 0 bases and J 3 bases; nucleotides not matched to a gene: 4. CDR1 is SGDLS and CDR2 is YYNGEE in the germline V gene. The CDR3 runs 16 residues. The CDR3 is CASSVGLLAGTDTQYF. In DNA form, the CDR3 reads TGTGCCAGCAGCGTAGGGTTACTAGCGGGAACAGATACGCAGTATTTT. The full variable domain, rest sourced from reference TRBV9 and TRBJ2-3, is DSGVTQTPKHLITATGQRVTLRCSPRSGDLSVYWYQQSLDQGLQFLIQYYNGEERAKGNILERFSAQQFPDLHSELNLSSLELGDSALYFCASSVGLLAGTDTQYFGPGTRLTVL.

This clone has a single count. The chain uses TRBV19 and TRBJ1-5, with TRBD1 identical over 9 bases. After removal of 6 bases from V and 7 bases from J, the junction contained 7 bases not matched to a gene. Germline CDR1 reads LNHDA; CDR2 reads SQIVND (reference sequence). The CDR3 consists of 14 residues. CDR3 protein: CASSTGGGKQPQHF. CDR3 in DNA: TGTGCCAGTAGCACAGGGGGCGGAAAGCAGCCCCAGCATTTT.

This clone was counted only a few times. V usage is TRBV12-3 or TRBV12-4 and J usage is TRBJ1-2; no definite D call. V dropped 3 bases and J dropped 4 bases, with 6 bases sitting between them. The CDR3 extends over 12 amino acids. The CDR3 protein is CASSLGLYGYTF. CDR3 in DNA: TGTGCCAGCAGTTTGGGCCTCTATGGCTACACCTTC.

This sequence joins TRBV5-8 and TRBJ2-1, with D possibly matching TRBD2 (5 bases). CDR1 and CDR2 from the germline V gene are SGHTS and YDEGEE. V was trimmed by 2 bases and J by 15 bases, leaving 12 bases between them. CDR3 size: 11 residues. The CDR3 region is CASSLRSSSFF. CDR3 in DNA: TGTGCCAGCAGCTTACGGTCTAGCTCGTTCTTC.

The V call is TRBV10-3, the J call TRBJ2-2; the D gene is possibly TRBD1 (5 bases). This CDR3 contains 14 residues. V lost 7 bases, J lost 4 bases, and 13 bases lay in between. Germline V lookup: CDR1 ENHRY, CDR2 SYGVKD. As DNA, the CDR3 is TGTGCCATCACCCAGGACATAATCACCGGGGAGCTGTTTTTT. Encoded protein: CAITQDIITGELFF.

The chain employs TRBV2 and TRBJ2-7; 9 nucleotides agree with TRBD1. The CDR3 has 13 residues. Per germline, CDR1 SNHLY and CDR2 FYNNEI. With 7 bases clipped from V and 3 bases from J, the junction kept 4 bases outside the gene matches. In nucleotides, the CDR3 is TGTGCCAGCACGGACAGGGGTAACTACGAGCAGTACTTC. It encodes CASTDRGNYEQYF. The whole variable domain, filled in from reference TRBV2 and TRBJ2-7, reads EPEVTQTPSHQVTQMGQEVILRCVPISNHLYFYWYRQILGQKVEFLVSFYNNEISEKSEIFDDQFSVERPDGSNFTLKIRSTKLEDSAMYFCASTDRGNYEQYFGPGTRLTVT.

V is TRBV5-5 and J is TRBJ1-1; D not resolved. From germline, CDR1 is SGHKS and CDR2 YYEKEE (reference sequence). The CDR3 has 13 residues. The germline V and J ends were trimmed by 4 bases and 2 bases, with 9 bases remaining between them. The CDR3 loop reads CASSGQINTEAFF. The CDR3 nucleotides are TGTGCCAGCAGCGGCCAAATAAACACTGAAGCTTTCTTT.

This rearrangement joins TRBV10-3 to TRBJ2-5, with a possible D match to TRBD1 (6 bases). The CDR3 consists of 14 residues. The V gene's germline CDR1 is ENHRY and CDR2 SYGVKD. Trimming took 0 bases from V and 5 from J, leaving 10 bases between them. CDR3 nucleotide sequence: TGTGCCATCAGTGAGTCGAGGCAGGGGGAGACCCAGTACTTC. This gives the protein CAISESRQGETQYF.

The V call is TRBV5-1, the J call TRBJ1-2; tentatively, D is TRBD1 (6 bases). The CDR3 sequence is 13 residues long. Trimming stripped 4 bases from V and 8 bases from J, with 15 bases between. Germline V CDR1 and CDR2: SGHRS, YFSETQ. The CDR3 reads CASSPNRDSGYTF. DNA for the CDR3: TGCGCCAGCAGCCCTAACAGGGATTCGGGCTACACCTTC.

The CDR3 protein is CASSLMGLAEDTQYF. Here the CDR3 DNA reads TGTGCCAGCAGCTTAATGGGACTAGCGGAAGATACGCAGTATTTT. J is TRBJ2-3 and V is TRBV11-2, with 11 nucleotides matching TRBD2. After removal of 2 bases from V and 5 bases from J, the junction contained 3 bases not matched to a gene. The CDR3 is 15 residues long. CDR1 and CDR2 (germline): SGHAT, FQNNGV.

J is TRBJ2-1 and V is TRBV18, with a possible D match to TRBD1 (6 bases). Germline loops: CDR1 KGHSH, CDR2 LQKENI. The V end was cut by 0 bases, the J end by 4 bases, with 7 bases between. The CDR3 totals 14 residues. The DNA of the CDR3 is TGTGCCAGCTCACCACCGGGACATTACAATGAGCAGTTCTTC. It translates to CASSPPGHYNEQFF.

The J gene is TRBJ1-2, the V gene TRBV25-1; 8 bases line up with TRBD1. Losses at the gene ends were 6 bases for V and 4 bases for J; bases not matched to a gene: 10. The CDR3 sequence is 15 residues long. The germline V gene has CDR1 MGHDK and CDR2 SYGVNS. CDR3 sequence: CASREGQAEIYGYTF. Written as DNA, the CDR3 is TGTGCCAGCAGAGAGGGACAGGCCGAGATCTATGGCTACACCTTC.

This rearrangement joins TRBV10-1 to TRBJ2-7, with D perhaps matching TRBD2 (5 bases). The V gene lost 2 bases and the J gene lost 3 bases, with 11 bases spanning the gap. The CDR3 consists of 14 residues. CDR1 WNHNN and CDR2 SYGVQD come from the germline V gene (reference sequence). The CDR3 sequence is CASSERGPYYEQYF. CDR3 DNA: TGCGCCAGCAGTGAGAGAGGGCCTTACTACGAGCAGTACTTC.

The V and J genes are TRBV5-1 and TRBJ1-4; TRBD1 matches at 7 bases. J was trimmed by 3 bases and V by 7 bases; bases with no gene match: 6. This CDR3 is built from 14 residues. Germline V CDR1 and CDR2: SGHRS, YFSETQ. CDR3 in DNA: TGCGCCAGCCAGAACAGGGGACCTAATGAAAAACTGTTTTTT. This sequence encodes CASQNRGPNEKLFF.

The chain carries TRBV6-6 and TRBJ2-4; 7 positions agree with TRBD1. With V trimmed by 2 bases and J by 5 bases, 9 bases remained unmatched. Germline CDR1 reads MNHNY; CDR2 reads SVGAGI (reference sequence). The CDR3 is made up of 16 amino acids. CDR3 sequence reads: CASSYRGGAVQNIQYF. CDR3 coding DNA: TGTGCCAGCAGTTACCGAGGGGGCGCGGTCCAAAACATTCAGTACTTC.

This clone has more than one count but fewer than ten. J is TRBJ1-5 and V is TRBV4-1, with a weak D call TRBD1 (5 bases). Trimming left V 4 bases short and J 4 bases short, with 14 bases between. The CDR3 extends over 15 amino acids. Per the germline V gene, CDR1 is MGHRA and CDR2 is YSYEKL. The CDR3 sequence: CASSLSGGPNQPQHF. In DNA form, the CDR3 reads TGCGCCAGCAGCCTAAGCGGGGGTCCTAATCAGCCCCAGCATTTT.

The V gene is TRBV2, the J gene TRBJ2-1, with 14 bases fitting TRBD2. CDR1 SNHLY and CDR2 FYNNEI come from the germline V gene. With 6 bases clipped from V and 6 bases from J, the junction kept 4 bases outside the gene matches. The CDR3 spans 15 residues. The CDR3 nucleotides are TGTGCCAGCAGAGCCGGGACTAGCGGGGGCAATGAGCAGTTCTTC. It codes for CASRAGTSGGNEQFF.

This rearrangement joins TRBV6-5 to TRBJ1-4; possible D gene TRBD1, 5 bases. Deletions cut 5 bases from V and 3 bases from J, with 10 bases between. This CDR3 is 14 amino acids long. Germline assignment: CDR1 MNHEY and CDR2 SVGAGI. The CDR3 nucleotides read TGTGCCAGCAGTCTAGGGGTCTCTAATGAAAAACTGTTTTTT. Translation gives CASSLGVSNEKLFF.